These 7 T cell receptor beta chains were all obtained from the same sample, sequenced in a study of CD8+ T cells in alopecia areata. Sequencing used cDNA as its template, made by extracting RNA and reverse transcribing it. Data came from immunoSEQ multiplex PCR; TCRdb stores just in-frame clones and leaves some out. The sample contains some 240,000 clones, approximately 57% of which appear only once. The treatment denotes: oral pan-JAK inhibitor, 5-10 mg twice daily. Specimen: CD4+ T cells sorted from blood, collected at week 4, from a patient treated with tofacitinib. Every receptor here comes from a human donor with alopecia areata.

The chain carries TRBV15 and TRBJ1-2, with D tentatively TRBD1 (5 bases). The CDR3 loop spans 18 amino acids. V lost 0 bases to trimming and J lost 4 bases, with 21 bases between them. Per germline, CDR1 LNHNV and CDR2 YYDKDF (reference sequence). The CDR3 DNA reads TGTGCCACCAGCAGAGATCTATTGGGGACGGGAAAAATCTATGGCTACACCTTC. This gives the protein CATSRDLLGTGKIYGYTF. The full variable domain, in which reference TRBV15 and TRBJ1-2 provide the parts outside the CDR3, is DAMVIQNPRYQVTQFGKPVTLSCSQTLNHNVMYWYQQKSSQAPKLLFHYYDKDFNNEADTPDNFQSRRPNTSFCFLDIRSPGLGDTAMYLCATSRDLLGTGKIYGYTFGSGTRLTVV.

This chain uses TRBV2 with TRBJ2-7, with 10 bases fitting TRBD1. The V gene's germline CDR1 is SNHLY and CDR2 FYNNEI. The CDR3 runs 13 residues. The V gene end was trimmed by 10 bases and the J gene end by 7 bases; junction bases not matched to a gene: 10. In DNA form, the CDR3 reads TGTGCCATTCGGACAGGGGGTTCGGGAGAGCAGTACTTC. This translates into CAIRTGGSGEQYF.

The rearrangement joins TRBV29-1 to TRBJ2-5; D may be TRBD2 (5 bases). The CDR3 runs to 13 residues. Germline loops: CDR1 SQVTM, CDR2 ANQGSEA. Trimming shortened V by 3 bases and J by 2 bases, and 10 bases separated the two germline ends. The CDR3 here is CSVDSGSQETQYF. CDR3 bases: TGCAGCGTTGATTCGGGATCACAAGAGACCCAGTACTTC.

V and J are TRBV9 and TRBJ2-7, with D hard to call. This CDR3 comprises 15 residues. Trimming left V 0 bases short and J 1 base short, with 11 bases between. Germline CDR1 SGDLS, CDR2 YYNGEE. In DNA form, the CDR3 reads TGTGCCAGCAGCGTAGATGTCGGCTGGTCCTACGAGCAGTACTTC. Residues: CASSVDVGWSYEQYF.

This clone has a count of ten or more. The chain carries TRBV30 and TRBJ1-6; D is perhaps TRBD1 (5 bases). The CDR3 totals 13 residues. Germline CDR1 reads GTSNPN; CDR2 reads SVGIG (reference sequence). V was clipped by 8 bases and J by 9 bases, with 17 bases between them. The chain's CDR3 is CASSRDRGSPLHF. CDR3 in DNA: TGTGCCAGCTCCCGGGACCGCGGTTCACCCCTCCACTTT.

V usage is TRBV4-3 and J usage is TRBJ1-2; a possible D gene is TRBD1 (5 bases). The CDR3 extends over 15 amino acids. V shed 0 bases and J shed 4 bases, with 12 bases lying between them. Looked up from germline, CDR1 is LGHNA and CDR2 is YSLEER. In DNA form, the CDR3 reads TGCGCCAGCAGCCAAGATTTTCGGGGGTCCTATGGCTACACCTTC. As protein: CASSQDFRGSYGYTF.

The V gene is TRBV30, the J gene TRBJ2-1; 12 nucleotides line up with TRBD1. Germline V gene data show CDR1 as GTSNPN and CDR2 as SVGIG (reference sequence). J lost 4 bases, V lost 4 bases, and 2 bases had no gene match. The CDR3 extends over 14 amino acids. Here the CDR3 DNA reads TGTGCCTGGAAGGGACAGGGGGCTTACAATGAGCAGTTCTTC. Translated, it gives CAWKGQGAYNEQFF.